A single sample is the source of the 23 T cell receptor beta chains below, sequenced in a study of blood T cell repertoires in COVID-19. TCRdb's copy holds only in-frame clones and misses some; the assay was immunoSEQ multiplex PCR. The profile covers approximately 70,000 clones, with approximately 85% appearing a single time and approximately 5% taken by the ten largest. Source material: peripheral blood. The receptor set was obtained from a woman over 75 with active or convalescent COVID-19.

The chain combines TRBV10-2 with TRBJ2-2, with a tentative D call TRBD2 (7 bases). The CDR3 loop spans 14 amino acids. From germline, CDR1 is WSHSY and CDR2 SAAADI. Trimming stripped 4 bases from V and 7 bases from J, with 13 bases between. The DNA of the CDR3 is TGCGCCAGCAGTGCCTCGGGGGGCGGCGGGGAGCTGTTTTTT. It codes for CASSASGGGGELFF.

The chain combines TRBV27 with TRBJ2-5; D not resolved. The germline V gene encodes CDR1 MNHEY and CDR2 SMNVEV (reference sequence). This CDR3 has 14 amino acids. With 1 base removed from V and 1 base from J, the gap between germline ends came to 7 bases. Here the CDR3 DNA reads TGTGCCAGCAGTTTATTGGGCAGCCAAGAGACCCAGTACTTC. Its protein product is CASSLLGSQETQYF.

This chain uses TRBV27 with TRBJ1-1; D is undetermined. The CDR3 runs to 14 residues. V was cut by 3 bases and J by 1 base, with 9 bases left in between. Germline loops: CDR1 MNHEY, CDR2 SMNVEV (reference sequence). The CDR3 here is CASSFTARNTEAFF. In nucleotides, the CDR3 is TGTGCCAGCAGTTTCACCGCGAGGAACACTGAAGCTTTCTTT.

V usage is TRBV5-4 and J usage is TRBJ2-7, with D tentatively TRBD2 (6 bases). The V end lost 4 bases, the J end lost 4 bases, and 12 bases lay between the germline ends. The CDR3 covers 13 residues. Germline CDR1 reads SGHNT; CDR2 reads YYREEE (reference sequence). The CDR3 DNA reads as TGTGCCAGCAGCCCCGGGAGTCCGTACGAGCAGTACTTC. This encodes CASSPGSPYEQYF.

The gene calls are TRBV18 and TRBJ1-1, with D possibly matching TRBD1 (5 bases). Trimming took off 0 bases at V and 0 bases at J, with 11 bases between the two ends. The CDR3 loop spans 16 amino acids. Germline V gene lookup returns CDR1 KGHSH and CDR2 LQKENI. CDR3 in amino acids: CASSPPSTGLNTEAFF. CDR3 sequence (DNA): TGTGCCAGCTCACCACCCTCTACAGGTTTGAACACTGAAGCTTTCTTT.

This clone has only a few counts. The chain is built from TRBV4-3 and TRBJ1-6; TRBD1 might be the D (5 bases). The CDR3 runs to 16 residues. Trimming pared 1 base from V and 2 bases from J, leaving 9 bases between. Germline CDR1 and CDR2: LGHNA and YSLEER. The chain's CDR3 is CASSQVPTAYNSPLHF. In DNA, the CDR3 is TGCGCCAGCAGCCAAGTTCCGACAGCCTATAATTCACCCCTCCACTTT.

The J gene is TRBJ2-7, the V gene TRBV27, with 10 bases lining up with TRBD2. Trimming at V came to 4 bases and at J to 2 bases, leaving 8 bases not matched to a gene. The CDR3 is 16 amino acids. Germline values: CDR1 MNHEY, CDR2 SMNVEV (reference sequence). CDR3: CASSSPRTSGTYEQYF. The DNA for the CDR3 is TGTGCCAGCAGTTCTCCCAGGACTAGCGGTACCTACGAGCAGTACTTC.

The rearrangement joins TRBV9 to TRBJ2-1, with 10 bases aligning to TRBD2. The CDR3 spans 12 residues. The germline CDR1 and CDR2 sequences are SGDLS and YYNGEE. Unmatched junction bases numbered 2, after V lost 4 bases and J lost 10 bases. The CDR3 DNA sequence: TGTGCCAGCAGCCGGACTAGCGGCGAGCAGTTCTTC. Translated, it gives CASSRTSGEQFF.

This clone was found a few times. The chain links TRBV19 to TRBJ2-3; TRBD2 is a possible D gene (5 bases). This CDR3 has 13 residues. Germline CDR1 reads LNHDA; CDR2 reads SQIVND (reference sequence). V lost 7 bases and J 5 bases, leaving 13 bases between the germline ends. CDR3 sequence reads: CASTRGPIDTQYF. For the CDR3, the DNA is TGTGCCAGTACTCGAGGGCCAATAGATACGCAGTATTTT.

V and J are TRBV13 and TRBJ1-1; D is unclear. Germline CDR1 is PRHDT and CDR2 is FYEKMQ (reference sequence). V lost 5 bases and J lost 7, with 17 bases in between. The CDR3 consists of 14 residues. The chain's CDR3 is CASSQTWQGSEAFF. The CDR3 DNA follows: TGTGCCAGCAGCCAGACATGGCAAGGGAGTGAAGCTTTCTTT.

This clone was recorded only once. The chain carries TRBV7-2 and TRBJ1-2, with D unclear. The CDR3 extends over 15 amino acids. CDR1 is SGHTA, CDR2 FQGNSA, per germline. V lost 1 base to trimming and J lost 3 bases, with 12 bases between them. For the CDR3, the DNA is TGTGCCAGCAGCTTAGAGTGGACTCAGTACTATGGCTACACCTTC. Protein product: CASSLEWTQYYGYTF.

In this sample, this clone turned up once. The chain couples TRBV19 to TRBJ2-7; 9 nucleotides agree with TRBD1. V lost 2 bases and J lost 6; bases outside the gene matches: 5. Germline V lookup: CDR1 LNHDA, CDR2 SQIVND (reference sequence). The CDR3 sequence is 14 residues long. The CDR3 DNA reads TGTGCCAGTAGTATAACGGACAGGGGAGGCGAGCAGTACTTC. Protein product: CASSITDRGGEQYF.

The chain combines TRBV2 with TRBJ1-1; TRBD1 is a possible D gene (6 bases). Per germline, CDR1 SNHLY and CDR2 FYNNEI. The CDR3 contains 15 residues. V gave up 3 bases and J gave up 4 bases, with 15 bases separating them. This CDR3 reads CASSEGPGGVTEAFF. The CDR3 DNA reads TGTGCCAGCAGTGAGGGACCTGGGGGCGTCACTGAAGCTTTCTTT. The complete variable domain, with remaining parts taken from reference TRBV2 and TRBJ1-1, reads EPEVTQTPSHQVTQMGQEVILRCVPISNHLYFYWYRQILGQKVEFLVSFYNNEISEKSEIFDDQFSVERPDGSNFTLKIRSTKLEDSAMYFCASSEGPGGVTEAFFGQGTRLTVV.

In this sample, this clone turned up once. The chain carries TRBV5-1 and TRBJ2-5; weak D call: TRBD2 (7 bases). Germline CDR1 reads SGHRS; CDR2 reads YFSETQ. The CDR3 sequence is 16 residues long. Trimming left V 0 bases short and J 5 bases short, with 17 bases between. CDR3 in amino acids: CASSLVYGGLEETQYF. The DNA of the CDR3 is TGCGCCAGCAGCTTGGTCTACGGGGGGCTTGAGGAGACCCAGTACTTC.

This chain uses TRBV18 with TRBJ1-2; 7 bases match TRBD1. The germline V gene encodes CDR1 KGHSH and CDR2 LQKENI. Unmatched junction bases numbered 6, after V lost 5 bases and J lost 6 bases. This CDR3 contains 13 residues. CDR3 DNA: TGTGCCAGCTCAAGGGGGCAGTCAGATGGCTACACCTTC. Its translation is CASSRGQSDGYTF.

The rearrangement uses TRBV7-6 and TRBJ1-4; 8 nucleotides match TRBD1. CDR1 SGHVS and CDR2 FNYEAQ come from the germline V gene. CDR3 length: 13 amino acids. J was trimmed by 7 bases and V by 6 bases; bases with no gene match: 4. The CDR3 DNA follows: TGTGCCAGCAGGACAGGGGCGGGTGAAAAACTGTTTTTT. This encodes CASRTGAGEKLFF.

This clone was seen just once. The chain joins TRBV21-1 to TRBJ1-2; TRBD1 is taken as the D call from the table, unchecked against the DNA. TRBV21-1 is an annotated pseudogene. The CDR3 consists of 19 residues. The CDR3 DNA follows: TGTGCCAGCCGCTGCATCTCCCGGGACATGAACATGCGTTACTATGGCTACACCTTC. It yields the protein CASRCISRDMNMRYYGYTF.

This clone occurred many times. CDR3 in amino acids: CASSLGIDSFYNSPLHF. The CDR3 DNA reads as TGCGCCAGCAGCCTTGGAATTGACAGCTTCTATAATTCACCCCTCCACTTT. The chain recombines TRBV5-1 with TRBJ1-6, with D perhaps matching TRBD1 (5 bases). Trimming shortened V by 4 bases and J by 3 bases, and 17 bases separated the two germline ends. Germline V gene data show CDR1 as SGHRS and CDR2 as YFSETQ. The CDR3 is made up of 17 amino acids.

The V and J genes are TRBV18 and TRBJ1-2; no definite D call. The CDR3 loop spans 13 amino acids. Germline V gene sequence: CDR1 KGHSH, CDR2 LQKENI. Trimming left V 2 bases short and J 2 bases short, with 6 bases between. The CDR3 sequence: CASSPRENYGYTF. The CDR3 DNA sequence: TGTGCCAGCTCACCAAGGGAGAACTATGGCTACACCTTC. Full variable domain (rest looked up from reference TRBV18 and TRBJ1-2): NAGVMQNPRHLVRRRGQEARLRCSPMKGHSHVYWYRQLPEEGLKFMVYLQKENIIDESGMPKERFSAEFPKEGPSILRIQQVVRGDSAAYFCASSPRENYGYTFGSGTRLTVV.

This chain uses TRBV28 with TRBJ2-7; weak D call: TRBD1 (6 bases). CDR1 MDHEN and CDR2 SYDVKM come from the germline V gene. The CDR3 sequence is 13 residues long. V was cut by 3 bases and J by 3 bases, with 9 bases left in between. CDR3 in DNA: TGTGCCAGCAGTTTTGTGGACAGCTACGAGCAGTACTTC. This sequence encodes CASSFVDSYEQYF.

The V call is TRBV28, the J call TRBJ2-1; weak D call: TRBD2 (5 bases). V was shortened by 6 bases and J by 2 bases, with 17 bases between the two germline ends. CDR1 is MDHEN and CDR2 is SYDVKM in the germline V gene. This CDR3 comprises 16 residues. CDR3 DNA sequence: TGTGCCAGCAGGAGGAGCTCAGAGCGGACCTACAATGAGCAGTTCTTC. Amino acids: CASRRSSERTYNEQFF.

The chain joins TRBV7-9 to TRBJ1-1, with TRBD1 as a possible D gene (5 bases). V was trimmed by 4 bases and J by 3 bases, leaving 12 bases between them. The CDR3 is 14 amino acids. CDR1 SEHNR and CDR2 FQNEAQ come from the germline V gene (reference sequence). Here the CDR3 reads CASSSGPQHTEAFF. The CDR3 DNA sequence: TGTGCCAGCAGCTCAGGGCCCCAACACACTGAAGCTTTCTTT.

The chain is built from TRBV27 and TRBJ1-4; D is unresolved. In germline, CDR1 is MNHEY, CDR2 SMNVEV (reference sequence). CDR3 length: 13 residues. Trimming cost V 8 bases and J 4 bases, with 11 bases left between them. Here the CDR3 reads CASRRDDNEKLFF. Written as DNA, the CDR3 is TGTGCCAGCCGCCGCGATGATAATGAAAAACTGTTTTTT.